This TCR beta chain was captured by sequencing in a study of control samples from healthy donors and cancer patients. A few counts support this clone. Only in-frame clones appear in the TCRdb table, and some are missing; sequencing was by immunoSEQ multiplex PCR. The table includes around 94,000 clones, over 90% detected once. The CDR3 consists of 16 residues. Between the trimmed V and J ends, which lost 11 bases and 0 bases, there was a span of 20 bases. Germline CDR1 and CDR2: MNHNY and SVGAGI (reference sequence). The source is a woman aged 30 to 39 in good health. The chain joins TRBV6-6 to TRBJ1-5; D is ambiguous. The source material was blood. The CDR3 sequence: CASHPGRTISNQPQHF. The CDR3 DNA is TGTGCCTCACACCCGGGCAGGACGATTAGCAATCAGCCCCAGCATTTT.